What follows are 6 T cell receptor beta chains derived from one specimen sequenced in a study of CD8+ T cells in alopecia areata. It was cDNA, reverse transcribed from extracted RNA, that served as the sequencing template. Method: immunoSEQ multiplex PCR; TCRdb's copy keeps in-frame clones and lacks some. The repertoire holds about 76,000 clones, with around 60% as singletons. The treatment here: oral pan-JAK inhibitor, 5-10 mg twice daily. The sequences come from CD8+ T cells sorted from blood, collected at week 24, from a patient treated with tofacitinib. Receptor source: a human donor with alopecia areata.

The genes are TRBV5-1 and TRBJ1-1; no clear D. The CDR3 has 13 amino acids. Per the germline V gene, CDR1 is SGHRS and CDR2 is YFSETQ. Trimming removed 0 bases from V and 0 bases from J, with 3 bases in between. Here the CDR3 reads CASSLAVNTEAFF. CDR3 nucleotides: TGCGCCAGCAGCTTGGCGGTGAACACTGAAGCTTTCTTT.

This rearrangement joins TRBV2 to TRBJ2-1; D is perhaps TRBD1 or TRBD2 (5 bases each). The CDR3 extends over 15 amino acids. V was clipped by 0 bases and J by 3 bases, with 9 bases between them. The V gene's germline CDR1 is SNHLY and CDR2 FYNNEI. CDR3 sequence reads: CASSEAGDHYNEQFF. In DNA, the CDR3 is TGTGCCAGCAGTGAAGCTGGGGACCACTACAATGAGCAGTTCTTC.

V usage is TRBV5-1 and J usage is TRBJ1-6, with D unresolved. The CDR3 has 19 amino acids. The V gene's germline CDR1 is SGHRS and CDR2 YFSETQ. The V and J ends lost 0 bases and 0 bases respectively, with 16 bases between them. The CDR3, as DNA: TGCGCCAGCAGCTTGGCCCCCGCACGGACTAGCTCCTATAATTCACCCCTCCACTTT. This sequence encodes CASSLAPARTSSYNSPLHF.

This sequence joins TRBV7-9 and TRBJ2-5; TRBD2 might be the D (5 bases). V dropped 5 bases and J dropped 5 bases, with 21 bases sitting between them. CDR1 is SEHNR and CDR2 is FQNEAQ in the germline V gene (reference sequence). The CDR3 loop spans 16 amino acids. The CDR3 sequence: CASSPPGPTGVETQYF. CDR3 nucleotide sequence: TGTGCCAGCAGCCCCCCAGGACCAACCGGGGTGGAGACCCAGTACTTC. Complete variable domain (other parts from reference TRBV7-9 and TRBJ2-5): DTGVSQNPRHKITKRGQNVTFRCDPISEHNRLYWYRQTLGQGPEFLTYFQNEAQLEKSRLLSDRFSAERPKGSFSTLEIQRTEQGDSAMYLCASSPPGPTGVETQYFGPGTRLLVL.

This clone was seen just once. The chain carries TRBV4-3 and TRBJ2-7; TRBD2 agrees at 9 bases. This CDR3 has 17 amino acids. The ends lost 1 base at V and 1 base at J; junction bases unmatched: 8. CDR1 and CDR2 from the germline V gene are LGHNA and YSLEER. CDR3 residues: CASSQARSLAGSYEQYF. The DNA for the CDR3 is TGCGCCAGCAGCCAAGCTCGGTCCCTAGCGGGGTCCTACGAGCAGTACTTC.

A word on this clone: Other DNA sequences of this sample code for an identical CDR3. V is TRBV6-5 and J is TRBJ2-7; TRBD1 matches at 7 bases. CDR3 length equals 13 residues. Losses at the gene ends were 2 bases for V and 3 bases for J; bases not matched to a gene: 1. Per the germline V gene, CDR1 is MNHEY and CDR2 is SVGAGI. CDR3 nucleotides: TGTGCCAGCAGTTACGGGACAGTCTACGAGCAGTACTTC. Its translation: CASSYGTVYEQYF.